This TCR beta chain was sequenced in a study of cytomegalovirus exposure and HLA in healthy donors (dated by TCRdb to between 2016 and 2019). Regarding the research as a whole: An earlier analysis of roughly 500 of the donors reported approximately 280 Gb of sequence data and around 120 million unique TCR beta sequences obtained from 180 million or so T cells. Rather than using new phenotypic data, the later analysis identified candidate immune exposures from TCR beta sequences and from how often those sequences occurred across donors. Every repertoire in the discovery cohort had been generated on one and the same sequencing platform. Donor age, sex, ethnicity and CMV serostatus were compiled together with the repertoire data. Typing coverage varied by locus: roughly 620-640 donors for A, B, C, DRB1 and DQB1; roughly 520 for DQA1; nearly 610 for DPA1; roughly 470 for DPB1. High-throughput TCR immunosequencing, statistical association of individual TCRs with disease status, and machine learning were combined to predict cytomegalovirus infection status. In a later genetic analysis, genome-wide SNP genotypes for about 65% of the roughly 700 donors were used, and that subset was treated as a discovery cohort. Roughly 5 DR-DQ haplotypes were handled as single units for association and clustering because linkage in the cohort was strong. The T cell repertoires of around 670 subjects were profiled by immunosequencing and related to cytomegalovirus serostatus. Among some 400 genotyped donors of the cohort, an average of about 240,000 unique TCR beta nucleotide sequences were sequenced per donor, around a sixth of them non-productive. Besides the first cohort of some 670 subjects, a separate validation cohort made up of 90 to 150 different subjects was used. About 330 gigabases of sequencing data and approximately 92 million unique TCR sequences made up an early release that covered approximately 700 HLA-typed donors. A later analysis re-examined previously published TCR beta repertoires from 500 to 700 donors and added high-resolution HLA genotyping to investigate patterns of TCR occurrence. An earlier analysis of 587 of the donors used high-throughput TCR beta sequencing to judge whether each TCR beta V gene segment behaved as functional or pseudogenic. The study was designed to test whether signatures of past pathogen exposure could be identified by cataloging public T cell receptors. Class I and class II HLA loci were covered by the typing at four-digit resolution. Among the roughly 400 genotyped donors, around 81% belonged to the genetic ancestry cluster associated with self-reported Caucasian donors. Paper-wide results and their limitations: Across donors, most TCR sequences were observed very rarely, whereas some public TCRs were present in many individuals. According to a later analysis, parvovirus B19, influenza, CMV and Epstein-Barr virus appeared linked to several top co-occurrence clusters. Linkage disequilibrium might explain the correlated functional status among segregating V segments, but an unknown experimental factor could not be ruled out. An earlier analysis of around 500 of the donors showed that most TCR beta V segments appeared in productive rearrangements either about 87% or about 30% of the time, which broadly matched IMGT annotations. In a later analysis, the rate of TCR association differed among HLA loci, with DRB1 alleles having the most associated TCRs and HLA-C alleles having the fewest. The study gave a list of more than 150 TCR beta chains associated with cytomegalovirus. According to a later analysis, most CMV-associated TCR beta chains appeared to be HLA-restricted, and the HLA associations seemed to be driven largely by CMV exposure. A later analysis found that HLA-associated TCR beta chains were more clonally expanded and had lower generation probabilities than equally common non-associated chains. Because some donors lacked HLA typing at each locus, the association tests relied only on the typed subset. Some IMGT-functional V segments, including TRBV6-2 and TRBV6-3, could not be told apart with the 87-base-pair reads, so those segments were excluded. The cohort was sequenced for TCR beta chains only, and without alpha or paired-chain data the features that could be detected were limited. V-gene and J-gene trimming of TCR beta chains was associated with a missense DCLRE1C variant in a later genetic analysis, and the association was replicated in an independent cohort. A few of the identified cytomegalovirus-associated TCR beta chains were confirmed in vitro to be specific for cytomegalovirus antigens. Presence/absence analyses assumed roughly uniform sequencing depth across donors, an assumption that may not hold. When HLA alleles, especially DR and DQ, strongly co-occurred, TCR associations were difficult to assign to individual alleles. A further reported finding was that TCR beta sequences accurately predicted the HLA-A and HLA-B alleles for most subjects in the first cohort. The authors suggested that the approach could potentially be extended to other disease states and immunological phenotypes. Immune exposure information for the cohort was limited to CMV serostatus. Cytomegalovirus status was reported to be diagnosed by the classifier with high specificity and sensitivity in both the original and validation cohorts. A group of highly shared sequence variants was considered likely to be a technical artifact of the sequencing pipeline. In a later genetic analysis, fewer N-insertions in productive TCRs were reported among donors in an Asian-associated ancestry cluster than the roughly 700-donor mean. Because counts were too low, 15 to 20 rarely observed V segments, including chromosome 9 orphons, were excluded from the earlier analysis of several hundred of the donors. Specific HLA alleles were associated with 15,000 to 20,000 TCR beta sequences at a false discovery rate of 0.05 in a later analysis.

Trimming removed 8 bases from V and 1 base from J, leaving 11 bases between the germline ends. Counted from cysteine to phenylalanine, this CDR3 has 13 amino acids. Of the read, only the CDR3 DNA is kept; its 39 bases are in frame from base 1. CDR1 and CDR2 were assigned from the germline V gene as SGHTA and FQGTGA. The cohort consisted of some 730 healthy bone marrow donors. At the time of sampling, all cohort members were nominally healthy, though unrecorded immune exposures were likely present. The donor tested CMV seropositive, placing the donor among the roughly 300 seropositive members of the cohort. Each donor provided a peripheral blood sample, and peripheral blood mononuclear cells were used for TCR beta sequencing. Genomic DNA was extracted from the blood cell samples with the Qiagen DNeasy Blood Extraction Kit. As concerns this clone: The target of this receptor is not known. No much larger clonotype is one base removed from it; base qualities were not supplied.

The method was the immunoSEQ multiplex PCR assay. The multiplex PCR relied on a mix of 60 forward primers for TCR Vbeta segments and 13 reverse primers for TCR Jbeta segments. Amplification of the CDR3 region of rearranged TCR beta genes was performed with a multiplex PCR assay on genomic DNA. On the Illumina HiSeq System, the amplified TCR beta libraries were sequenced as 87-base-pair reads. In the source study's methods: In a later analysis, 70 million to 95 million unique TCR beta chains were counted across the 500 to 850 repertoires, and roughly 11 million of these chains were shared by at least two donors. Raw reads were error-corrected and collapsed into unique sequences with a nearest-neighbor algorithm that merged closely related sequences to remove PCR and sequencing errors. V, D and J gene segments were assigned by aligning CDR3 sequences to IMGT reference sequences. Each retained sequence needed at least a six-nucleotide match to both a V gene segment and a J gene segment. Rearrangements were classified as productive when the CDR3 lacked stop codons and remained in frame with V and J, and all other rearrangements were classified as non-productive. Following IMGT convention, CDR3 was defined as the stretch from the second conserved V-encoded cysteine to the conserved J-encoded phenylalanine. The earlier analysis of 500 to 600 of the donors excluded sequences that lacked an unambiguous match to a single V gene segment. In an earlier analysis of roughly 500 of the donors, V segments were called functional above 56.7% productive rearrangements and were called segregating when the between-donor standard deviation exceeded 5%. A statistical classification framework was built for diagnosing cytomegalovirus status from the catalog of TCR beta chain sequences. In a later analysis, TCR nucleotide sequences were compared against IMGT/GENE-DB human TR gene sequences so that V and J genes could be assigned. In a later analysis, CDR3 sequences and most-parsimonious VDJ recombination scenarios were assigned using the TCRdist pipeline. In a later analysis, each TCR beta chain was defined by its CDR3 amino acid sequence together with its V-gene family, and reads without a unique V-gene family were excluded. In a later analysis, approximately 640 highly shared, low-generation-probability nucleotide sequences were removed to address suspected cross-contamination and a sequencing artifact. In a later analysis, a clonal expansion index for each public chain was calculated from normalized within-repertoire ranks of inferred template counts. A later analysis computed generation probabilities with a VDJ recombination model fitted to out-of-frame rearrangements, and checked the results against IGoR. A later analysis scored TCR-TCR, TCR-HLA and TCR-CMV co-occurrence with hypergeometric tests, applying a repertoire-size bias correction to TCR pairs. False discovery rates were estimated in a later analysis by permuting HLA or CMV assignments 20 times. In a later analysis, co-occurring TCRs were grouped with DBSCAN, and TCRdist sequence similarity was added when clustering was performed within HLA-allele-positive subsets. For co-occurrence clustering, repertoires with fewer than 30,000 or more than 120,000 public chains were excluded, along with five repertoires with anomalous nucleotide sharing. The table was pulled from immuneACCESS by TCRdb, which kept in-frame rearrangements only. Such tables lose some clones; where checked, under half of the loss comes from unresolved V genes, and the rest has no known cause. V and J calls and clone size come straight from that table; D and trimming were deduced from the DNA. The sample records roughly 120,000 clones, 65% of which are singletons. The top ten hold just under 9.5% of the sample.

Sequenced material: PBMCs. The origin of this receptor is a woman aged 40 to 55 in good health and CMV-seropositive. The chain is made from TRBV7-3 and TRBJ1-1; no confident D gene assignment can be made. The CDR3 is CASHSGQNTEAFF. The DNA sequence is TGTGCCAGCCATTCAGGTCAGAACACTGAAGCTTTCTTT. The entire variable domain, with the stretches around the CDR3 drawn from the reference TRBV7-3 and TRBJ1-1 proteins, is GAGVSQTPSNKVTEKGKYVELRCDPISGHTALYWYRQSLGQGPEFLIYFQGTGAADDSGLPNDRFFAVRPEGSVSTLKIQRTERGDSAVYLCASHSGQNTEAFFGQGTRLTVV.